This passage covers 3 T cell receptor beta chains from one sample sequenced in a study of CD8 T cells in ankylosing spondylitis. Study-wide points: Seemingly distinctive of ankylosing spondylitis blood was a TCR beta motif formed by eight highly homologous variants.

Antigen specificity for these receptors is unknown. TCRdb re-derived calls from the 5' RACE reads in MiXCR, one entry per CDR3 protein. The data show about 480,000 distinct CDR3 sequences, over 15% seen once. Sequencing used blood, either unsorted or a sorted T cell fraction (not recorded which). The receptors come from a male donor with ankylosing spondylitis.

The rearrangement uses TRBV30 and TRBJ1-1; D gene uncertain. Germline V gene sequence: CDR1 GTSNPN, CDR2 SVGIG (reference sequence). The CDR3 totals 12 residues. Trimming cost V 2 bases and J 5 bases, with 9 bases left between them. Here the CDR3 DNA reads TGTGCCTGGAGTTTCCGCTGGACTGAAGCTTTCTTT. This codes for CAWSFRWTEAFF.

The chain joins TRBV20-1 to TRBJ2-3; D might be TRBD2 (5 bases). There are 12 residues in the CDR3. Trimming removed 3 bases at V and 7 bases at J, with 11 bases between. The germline gives CDR1 DFQATT, CDR2 SNEGSKA (reference sequence). The CDR3 spells CSASDSGNTQYF. CDR3 coding DNA: TGCAGTGCTAGCGACTCCGGGAATACGCAGTATTTT.

This clonotype has at least ten counts. V usage is TRBV12-3 or TRBV12-4 and J usage is TRBJ2-2; D is undetermined. V lost 5 bases to trimming and J lost 0 bases, with 10 bases between them. The CDR3 sequence is 15 residues long. The CDR3 region has the DNA TGTGCCAGCAGTCGGCAAAGGGCGAACACCGGGGAGCTGTTTTTT. Translated, it gives CASSRQRANTGELFF.